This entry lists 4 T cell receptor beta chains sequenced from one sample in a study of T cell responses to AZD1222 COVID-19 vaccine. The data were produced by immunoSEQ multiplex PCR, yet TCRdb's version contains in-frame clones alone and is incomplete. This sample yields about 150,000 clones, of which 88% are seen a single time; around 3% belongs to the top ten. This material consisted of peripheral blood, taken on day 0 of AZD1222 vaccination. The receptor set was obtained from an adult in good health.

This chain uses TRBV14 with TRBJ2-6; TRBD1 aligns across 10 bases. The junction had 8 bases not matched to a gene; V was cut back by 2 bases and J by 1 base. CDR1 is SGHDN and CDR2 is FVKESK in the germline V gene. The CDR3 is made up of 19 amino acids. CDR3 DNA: TGTGCCAGCAGCCAACTTCGGGGACAGGGGAAGTCTGGGGCCAACGTCCTGACTTTC. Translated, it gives CASSQLRGQGKSGANVLTF.

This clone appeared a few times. The DNA for the CDR3 is TGTGCCAGTAGTATTCTAGCGGGGGGGCCTAAGACCCAGTACTTC. Translating gives CASSILAGGPKTQYF. This chain uses TRBV19 with TRBJ2-5; TRBD2 aligns across 12 bases. The trim removed 3 bases at V and 6 bases at J, leaving 5 bases unmatched. Germline V CDR1 and CDR2: LNHDA, SQIVND (reference sequence). The CDR3 length is 15 residues.

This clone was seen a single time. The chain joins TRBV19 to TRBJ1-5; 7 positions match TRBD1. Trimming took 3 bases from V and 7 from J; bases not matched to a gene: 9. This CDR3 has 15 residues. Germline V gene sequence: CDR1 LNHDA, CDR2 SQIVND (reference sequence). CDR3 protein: CASSIGDRVAQPQHF. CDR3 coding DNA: TGTGCCAGTAGTATTGGGGACAGAGTTGCCCAGCCCCAGCATTTT. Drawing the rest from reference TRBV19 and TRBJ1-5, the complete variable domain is DGGITQSPKYLFRKEGQNVTLSCEQNLNHDAMYWYRQDPGQGLRLIYYSQIVNDFQKGDIAEGYSVSREKKESFPLTVTSAQKNPTAFYLCASSIGDRVAQPQHFGDGTRLSIL.

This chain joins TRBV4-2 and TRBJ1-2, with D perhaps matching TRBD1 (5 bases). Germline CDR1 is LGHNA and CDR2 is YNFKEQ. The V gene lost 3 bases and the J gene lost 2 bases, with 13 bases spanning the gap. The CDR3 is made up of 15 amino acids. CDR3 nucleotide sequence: TGTGCCAGCAGCCAGGGGTTGGGGGGGAACTATGGCTACACCTTC. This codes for CASSQGLGGNYGYTF.